Each of the 8 T cell receptor beta chains below was sequenced from the same sample in a study of monozygotic twins with inflammatory bowel disease (dated by TCRdb to the late 2010s). Library creation used 5' RACE. The run used an Illumina HiSeq 2500. TCRdb reprocessed the reads and lists each CDR3 protein sequence as a single entry, with no DNA. This specimen's table enumerates about 43,000 distinct CDR3 sequences. The top ten hold around 5.3% of the sample. The sample taken for sequencing was blood. The receptors were sampled from a human donor with ulcerative colitis or Crohn's disease, or a healthy co-twin of an affected twin (not recorded which).

The chain combines TRBV10-3 with TRBJ2-3. The CDR3 has 14 residues. Germline CDR1 ENHRY, CDR2 SYGVKD. Here the CDR3 reads CAISESTTPDTQYF.

The J gene is TRBJ1-1, the V gene TRBV18; TCRdb names TRBD1, which stays unverified in the absence of DNA. CDR3 length: 15 amino acids. Germline lookup yields CDR1 KGHSH and CDR2 LQKENI. CDR3 sequence reads: CASSPLQGASTEAFF.

V usage is TRBV2 and J usage is TRBJ2-1; TCRdb returns TRBD2, unconfirmable since there is no DNA. Per the germline V gene, CDR1 is SNHLY and CDR2 is FYNNEI. CDR3 length: 15 amino acids. This chain's CDR3 is CASSGGLAGEHEQFF. Looking up the rest from reference TRBV2 and TRBJ2-1 gives the full variable domain: EPEVTQTPSHQVTQMGQEVILRCVPISNHLYFYWYRQILGQKVEFLVSFYNNEISEKSEIFDDQFSVERPDGSNFTLKIRSTKLEDSAMYFCASSGGLAGEHEQFFGPGTRLTVL.

This chain joins TRBV7-8 and TRBJ2-7; lacking DNA, the TRBD2 call made by TCRdb goes unchecked. The CDR3 is 18 amino acids. Germline loops: CDR1 SGHVS, CDR2 FQNEAQ. CDR3 residues: CASSIGGWVRGDSYEQYF.

The chain has TRBV7-2 and TRBJ2-1; as DNA is missing, the TRBD2 call by TCRdb cannot be tested. CDR3 length equals 16 residues. CDR1 and CDR2 from the germline V gene are SGHTA and FQGNSA. CDR3 region: CASSKSGGISYNEQFF. The full variable domain, with the rest looked up from reference TRBV7-2 and TRBJ2-1, is GAGVSQSPSNKVTEKGKDVELRCDPISGHTALYWYRQSLGQGLEFLIYFQGNSAPDKSGLPSDRFSAERTGGSVSTLTIQRTQQEDSAVYLCASSKSGGISYNEQFFGPGTRLTVL.

This chain connects TRBV3-1 to TRBJ1-1. The CDR3 is 12 amino acids. The germline V gene encodes CDR1 LGHDT and CDR2 YNNKEL (reference sequence). CDR3 region: CASSPKGTEAFF.

V and J are TRBV20-1 and TRBJ2-3; TCRdb reports TRBD1, a call that lacks DNA to check it against. The CDR3 is made up of 14 amino acids. Germline lookup yields CDR1 DFQATT and CDR2 SNEGSKA (reference sequence). The CDR3 here is CSRPGQGNSDTQYF.

The J gene is TRBJ2-2, the V gene TRBV6-2 or TRBV6-3; the TCRdb D gene call, TRBD2, has no DNA to confirm it. The CDR3 spans 17 residues. From germline, CDR1 is MNHEY and CDR2 SVGEGT. CDR3 in amino acids: CASSLNPRASNTGELFF.